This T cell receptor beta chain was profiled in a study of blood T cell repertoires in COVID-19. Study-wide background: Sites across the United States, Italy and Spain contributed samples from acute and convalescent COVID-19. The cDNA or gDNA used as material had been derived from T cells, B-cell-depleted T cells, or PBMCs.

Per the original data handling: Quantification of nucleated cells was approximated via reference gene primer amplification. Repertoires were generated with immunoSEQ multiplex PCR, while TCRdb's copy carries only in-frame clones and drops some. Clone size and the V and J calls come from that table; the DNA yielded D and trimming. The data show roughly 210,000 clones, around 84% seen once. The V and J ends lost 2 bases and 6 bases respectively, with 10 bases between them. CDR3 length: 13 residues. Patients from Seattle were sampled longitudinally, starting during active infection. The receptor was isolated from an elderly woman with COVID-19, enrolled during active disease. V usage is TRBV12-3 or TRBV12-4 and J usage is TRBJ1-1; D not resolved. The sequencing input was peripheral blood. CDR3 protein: CASSLPPNSEAFF. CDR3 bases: TGTGCCAGCAGTTTACCCCCCAACTCTGAAGCTTTCTTT.